This T cell receptor (beta chain) was recorded in a study of cytomegalovirus exposure and HLA in healthy donors. For this clone: The target antigen is unknown.

Germline trimming cut 2 bases from V and 4 bases from J; bases unmatched to any gene: 10. Germline CDR1 and CDR2: SGHKS and YYEKEE (reference sequence). CDR3 length: 17 amino acids. PCR primers comprised 60 Vbeta and 13 Jbeta primers. Measured with immunoSEQ multiplex PCR; TCRdb has only the in-frame clones, and not every one. The sample includes over 100,000 clones, roughly 80% seen only once; the top ten take roughly 9.1%. Regarding the study as a whole: Researchers catalogued some 160 TCR beta chains as cytomegalovirus-associated.

The chain carries TRBV5-5 and TRBJ2-5, with 11 positions matching TRBD2. The receptor was isolated from a male donor in good health and CMV-seropositive. The sample taken for sequencing was PBMCs. Here the CDR3 reads CASSFGGTSGSGETQYF. The CDR3 nucleotides read TGTGCCAGCAGCTTTGGAGGGACTAGCGGATCCGGAGAGACCCAGTACTTC.